Below, 30 T cell receptor beta chains from the same sample are listed, as sequenced in a study of T cells in Graves' hyperthyroidism and ophthalmopathy (dated by TCRdb to between 2019 and 2020). Libraries came from multiplex PCR. The reads were generated on an Illumina HiSeq 2000. TCR beta CDR3 regions were amplified from RNA transcripts. For the first round of RT-PCR on the TCR CDR3, the HTBI primer set was used together with the Qiagen OneStep RT-PCR kit. The raw public data were reprocessed by TCRdb itself: fastp quality trimming at Q25, MiXCR clonotype calling, in-frame beta chains only. Each record represents a unique CDR3 protein, reported with the most common genes and DNA among its rows. The table for this sample lists approximately 400,000 distinct CDR3 sequences; roughly 25% of them were counted only once. The ten most abundant clones make up around 70% of the sample. Sequenced material: blood. The receptors originated from a man aged 50 to 59 with Graves' hyperthyroidism.

This clonotype was detected a few times. The chain recombines TRBV3-1 with TRBJ2-5; D is possibly TRBD1 (5 bases). The ends were cut back, 1 base at V and 4 bases at J, with 22 bases in the middle. The CDR3 loop spans 18 amino acids. From germline, CDR1 is LGHDT and CDR2 YNNKEL (reference sequence). CDR3 amino acids: CASSQGVGTGTKGETQYF. Here the CDR3 DNA reads TGTGCCAGCAGCCAAGGAGTTGGCACAGGCACAAAGGGAGAGACCCAGTACTTC.

V and J are TRBV29-1 and TRBJ1-1; 8 bases line up with TRBD1. Per germline, CDR1 SQVTM and CDR2 ANQGSEA. The CDR3 consists of 15 residues. Trimming at V came to 4 bases and at J to 1 base, leaving 8 bases not matched to a gene. CDR3 DNA: TGCAGCGTTGTTGGCAGGGGGCGACGGAACACTGAAGCTTTCTTT. Protein product: CSVVGRGRRNTEAFF.

This clonotype was observed a handful of times. This chain connects TRBV7-3 to TRBJ1-4; 8 bases are a match to TRBD1. Germline V gene data show CDR1 as SGHTA and CDR2 as FQGTGA. The J segment lost 8 bases and the V segment lost 2 bases, leaving 10 bases of the junction unmatched. This CDR3 spans 16 amino acids. CDR3 bases: TGTGCCAGCAGCTTACTCCCGGGACAGGAAGACGAAAAACTGTTTTTT. Residues: CASSLLPGQEDEKLFF.

This clonotype has just a few counts. The chain joins TRBV18 to TRBJ2-1, with 9 bases that match TRBD2. The ends lost 8 bases at V and 6 bases at J; junction bases unmatched: 14. CDR3 size: 16 residues. Germline CDR1 and CDR2: KGHSH and LQKENI. Written as DNA, the CDR3 is TGTGCCAGCCGCTCGGTGGATAGCGGGAGTTTCAATGAGCAGTTCTTC. It specifies CASRSVDSGSFNEQFF.

The chain employs TRBV5-1 and TRBJ1-1; D remains unclear. The CDR3 spans 14 residues. Between the trimmed V and J ends, which lost 5 bases and 1 base, there was a span of 12 bases. Per germline, CDR1 SGHRS and CDR2 YFSETQ. CDR3 residues: CASSKGSSNTEAFF. The CDR3 coding sequence is TGCGCCAGCAGTAAGGGCTCCTCGAACACTGAAGCTTTCTTT.

In this sample, this clonotype turned up a few times. The genes are TRBV7-8 and TRBJ2-4; D possibly uses TRBD1 or TRBD2 (5 bases each). The CDR3 totals 13 residues. Trimming removed 6 bases at V and 8 bases at J, with 14 bases between. Per the germline V gene, CDR1 is SGHVS and CDR2 is FQNEAQ. The CDR3 here is CASRLGRRDIQYF. CDR3 DNA: TGTGCCAGCAGATTGGGACGGCGGGACATTCAGTACTTC.

This clonotype was counted ten times or more. The rearrangement uses TRBV7-8 and TRBJ2-1; 13 bases line up with TRBD2. Unmatched junction bases numbered 5, after V lost 5 bases and J lost 4 bases. CDR3 length: 16 residues. Germline CDR1 is SGHVS and CDR2 is FQNEAQ. The CDR3 nucleotides read TGTGCCAGCAGCACCGGGACTAGCGGGAAATACAATGAGCAGTTCTTC. Protein product: CASSTGTSGKYNEQFF.

This clonotype was seen more than once but under ten times. CDR3 coding DNA: TGTGCCAGCAGCTTAGCTACGGGAGAGACCCAGTACTTC. It yields the protein CASSLATGETQYF. J is TRBJ2-5 and V is TRBV7-2, with D unresolved. V lost 0 bases, J lost 4 bases, and 6 bases lay in between. The CDR3 length is 13 residues. In germline, CDR1 is SGHTA, CDR2 FQGNSA.

This clonotype was recorded many times. This chain uses TRBV6-1 with TRBJ2-7; D is ambiguous. With 5 bases removed from V and 3 bases from J, the gap between germline ends came to 11 bases. The CDR3 is 13 amino acids. Germline lookup yields CDR1 MNHNS and CDR2 SASEGT. Written as DNA, the CDR3 is TGTGCCAGCAGTTATATGCAGTTCTACGAGCAGTACTTC. It specifies CASSYMQFYEQYF.

The chain links TRBV7-2 to TRBJ1-2; D not certain. Germline V CDR1 and CDR2: SGHTA, FQGNSA. The CDR3 extends over 14 amino acids. The V end was cut by 5 bases, the J end by 3 bases, with 13 bases between. DNA of the CDR3: TGTGCCAGCAGCCGTGACATTAAAGACTATGGCTACACCTTC. Protein sequence: CASSRDIKDYGYTF.

The table lists this clonotype with a few counts. The chain joins TRBV3-1 to TRBJ1-6, with D unclear. CDR1 is LGHDT and CDR2 is YNNKEL in the germline V gene (reference sequence). With 1 base removed from V and 7 bases from J, the gap between germline ends came to 5 bases. This CDR3 is 13 amino acids long. This CDR3 is CASSQGQNSPLHF. The CDR3, as DNA: TGTGCCAGCAGCCAAGGACAAAATTCACCCCTCCACTTT.

This clonotype was found a few times. This chain joins TRBV6-1 and TRBJ2-7, with 8 bases that match TRBD1. This CDR3 contains 12 residues. The junction had 7 bases not matched to a gene; V was cut back by 10 bases and J by 5 bases. The V gene's germline CDR1 is MNHNS and CDR2 SASEGT. This CDR3 reads CATRTGSHEQYF. The DNA for the CDR3 is TGTGCCACCCGGACAGGGTCCCACGAGCAGTACTTC.

The sample holds a few counts of this clonotype. The chain employs TRBV3-1 and TRBJ2-2; D gene ambiguous. This CDR3 is built from 14 residues. CDR1 LGHDT and CDR2 YNNKEL come from the germline V gene (reference sequence). With 3 bases removed from V and 7 bases from J, the gap between germline ends came to 12 bases. The CDR3 DNA is TGTGCCAGCAGCCAGTTAAAGGTCGGCGGGGAGCTGTTTTTT. Its translation is CASSQLKVGGELFF. Full variable domain (missing parts from reference TRBV3-1 and TRBJ2-2): DTAVSQTPKYLVTQMGNDKSIKCEQNLGHDTMYWYKQDSKKFLKIMFSYNNKELIINETVPNRFSPKSPDKAHLNLHINSLELGDSAVYFCASSQLKVGGELFFGEGSRLTVL.

V is TRBV20-1 and J is TRBJ1-1, with D uncertain. Trimming removed 3 bases at V and 8 bases at J, with 7 bases between. From germline, CDR1 is DFQATT and CDR2 SNEGSKA (reference sequence). There are 10 residues in the CDR3. In DNA form, the CDR3 reads TGCAGTGCTAGTATCCAGGAAGCTTTCTTT. It specifies CSASIQEAFF.

J is TRBJ2-7 and V is TRBV20-1; D may be TRBD2 (5 bases). The CDR3 covers 12 residues. Germline CDR1 and CDR2: DFQATT and SNEGSKA (reference sequence). The ends were cut back, 2 bases at V and 3 bases at J, with 8 bases in the middle. The CDR3 loop is CSARSTSYEQYF. In DNA, the CDR3 is TGCAGTGCTAGAAGTACTAGCTACGAGCAGTACTTC.

The chain couples TRBV6-2 or TRBV6-3 to TRBJ2-1; 12 positions agree with TRBD1. Looked up from germline, CDR1 is MNHEY and CDR2 is SVGEGT. The CDR3 runs to 14 residues. Germline trimming cut 7 bases from V and 7 bases from J; bases unmatched to any gene: 5. The CDR3 loop reads CASKRDRGPNEQFF. The DNA for the CDR3 is TGTGCCAGCAAACGGGACAGGGGGCCTAATGAGCAGTTCTTC.

The rearrangement links TRBV7-9 to TRBJ2-7, with 10 bases lining up with TRBD2. Germline V gives CDR1 SEHNR, CDR2 FQNEAQ (reference sequence). The CDR3 consists of 16 residues. V shed 3 bases, J shed 0 bases, and the junction held 5 bases outside the gene matches. The CDR3 spells CASSFMGTSDSYEQYF. In DNA, the CDR3 is TGTGCCAGCAGCTTCATGGGGACTAGCGACTCCTACGAGCAGTACTTC.

There are many counts of this clonotype. V and J are TRBV28 and TRBJ1-1; a possible D gene is TRBD1 (6 bases). The V end was cut by 6 bases, the J end by 6 bases, with 17 bases between. This CDR3 spans 14 amino acids. Germline V CDR1 and CDR2: MDHEN, SYDVKM. CDR3 sequence: CASRTGLGSPEAFF. CDR3 bases: TGTGCCAGCAGGACAGGTCTAGGGTCCCCTGAAGCTTTCTTT.

This clonotype was observed a few times. The V call is TRBV20-1, the J call TRBJ2-7; 7 bases align to TRBD1. CDR3 size: 14 residues. Germline values: CDR1 DFQATT, CDR2 SNEGSKA (reference sequence). V dropped 2 bases and J dropped 4; count of bases not matched to a gene: 8. The CDR3, as DNA: TGCAGTGCTAGAATTAATAACAGGGGTTACGAGCAGTACTTC. This translates into CSARINNRGYEQYF.

The chain recombines TRBV24-1 with TRBJ2-1; D may be TRBD1 (5 bases). CDR3 size: 14 residues. The ends were cut back, 3 bases at V and 9 bases at J, with 14 bases in the middle. Germline V gene sequence: CDR1 KGHDR, CDR2 SFDVKD. The CDR3 DNA reads as TGTGCCACCAGTGATCGGACAAGGTACGGTGAGCAGTTCTTC. It encodes CATSDRTRYGEQFF.

J is TRBJ1-5 and V is TRBV6-5, with 8 bases aligning to TRBD1. The germline CDR1 and CDR2 sequences are MNHEY and SVGAGI. The V segment lost 4 bases and the J segment 4 bases; nucleotides outside the gene matches: 6. The CDR3 sequence is 15 residues long. Here the CDR3 DNA reads TGTGCCAGCAGTTCAGGACAGGGAATGAATCAGCCCCAGCATTTT. Amino acid sequence: CASSSGQGMNQPQHF.

V gene TRBV29-1 combines with J gene TRBJ1-1; D is unresolved. The CDR3 runs to 11 residues. V shed 4 bases and J shed 6 bases, with 9 bases lying between them. Per the germline V gene, CDR1 is SQVTM and CDR2 is ANQGSEA. CDR3 residues: CSVVRVSEAFF. In DNA form, the CDR3 reads TGCAGCGTTGTTAGGGTCTCTGAAGCTTTCTTT.

Many counts were recorded for this clonotype. DNA of the CDR3: TGTGCCAGCAGTCCGAATTTGGGCTCTAGCGGGAGCCTCCTCGAGACCCAGTACTTC. Encoded protein: CASSPNLGSSGSLLETQYF. The chain joins TRBV28 to TRBJ2-5, with 10 bases identical to TRBD2. V lost 5 bases and J lost 5; bases outside the gene matches: 20. Looked up from germline, CDR1 is MDHEN and CDR2 is SYDVKM. The CDR3 covers 19 residues.

This chain links TRBV7-2 with TRBJ2-2; possibly TRBD1 for D (6 bases). Trimming shortened V by 5 bases and J by 4 bases, and 11 bases separated the two germline ends. Per germline, CDR1 SGHTA and CDR2 FQGNSA. The CDR3 has 14 amino acids. CDR3 DNA: TGTGCCAGCAGCCTGCAGGGGACCACCGGGGAGCTGTTTTTT. Translated, it gives CASSLQGTTGELFF. Based on the CDR3 plus reference TRBV7-2 and TRBJ2-2, the full variable domain is GAGVSQSPSNKVTEKGKDVELRCDPISGHTALYWYRQSLGQGLEFLIYFQGNSAPDKSGLPSDRFSAERTGGSVSTLTIQRTQQEDSAVYLCASSLQGTTGELFFGEGSRLTVL.

This clonotype has a handful of counts. The chain is built from TRBV6-1 and TRBJ2-7, with TRBD1 as a possible D gene (6 bases). Germline V lookup: CDR1 MNHNS, CDR2 SASEGT. This CDR3 is built from 12 residues. V was trimmed by 10 bases and J by 1 base, leaving 11 bases between them. The CDR3 DNA reads as TGTGCCACCCGGGACACGTCCTACGAGCAGTACTTC. This sequence encodes CATRDTSYEQYF.

The sample holds a few counts of this clonotype. This chain uses TRBV6-1 with TRBJ2-4, with D tentatively TRBD2 (6 bases). Germline values: CDR1 MNHNS, CDR2 SASEGT. The CDR3 contains 14 residues. V gave up 5 bases and J gave up 11 bases, with 19 bases separating them. In DNA form, the CDR3 reads TGTGCCAGCAGTCCTTTCTCGACAGCGGGCTTTCAGTACTTC. Protein product: CASSPFSTAGFQYF.

CDR3 sequence (DNA): TGCAGTGCTAGTCAGGGGGCCGATGAGCAGTTCTTC. Its translation: CSASQGADEQFF. The chain carries TRBV20-1 and TRBJ2-1; 8 bases match TRBD1. The CDR3 has 12 residues. V lost 3 bases and J lost 8; bases outside the gene matches: 3. The V gene's germline CDR1 is DFQATT and CDR2 SNEGSKA (reference sequence).

The chain has TRBV12-3 or TRBV12-4 and TRBJ2-1; 15 bases are shared with TRBD2. V gave up 3 bases and J gave up 8 bases; unmatched junction bases: 14. The CDR3 has 19 residues. The CDR3 sequence is CASSLGLAGGMGSKDEQFF. As DNA, the CDR3 is TGTGCCAGCAGTTTGGGACTAGCGGGAGGAATGGGGAGCAAGGATGAGCAGTTCTTC.

This clonotype was detected once. The chain has TRBV18 and TRBJ2-3; a possible D gene is TRBD2 (6 bases). Germline-derived CDR1 and CDR2 are KGHSH and LQKENI. The CDR3 length is 16 residues. Trimming stripped 4 bases from V and 0 bases from J, with 14 bases between. As DNA, the CDR3 is TGTGCCAGCTCACGTGACGAAGGAGGGAGCACAGATACGCAGTATTTT. It is translated as CASSRDEGGSTDTQYF.

This clonotype was counted ten times or more. The rearrangement joins TRBV5-1 to TRBJ2-3; maybe TRBD2 (6 bases). The CDR3 covers 14 residues. The ends were cut back, 0 bases at V and 6 bases at J, with 11 bases in the middle. Germline values: CDR1 SGHRS, CDR2 YFSETQ. CDR3 sequence reads: CASSLAGGSDTQYF. In nucleotides, the CDR3 is TGCGCCAGCAGCTTGGCCGGGGGAAGCGATACGCAGTATTTT.